The 28 T cell receptor beta chains below all came from one sample that was sequenced in a study of PD-1 blockade in classical Hodgkin lymphoma. TCRdb's copy holds only in-frame clones and misses some; the assay was immunoSEQ multiplex PCR. Of tens of thousands of clones in the sample, 90% were seen once. Regarding time point: cycle 4 day 1 (C4D1), after 6 weeks of nivolumab. Brentuximab vedotin exposure varied, and every patient relapsed after autologous stem cell transplantation. The sample consisted of peripheral blood mononuclear cells (PBMCs), taken before the fourth cycle of nivolumab. The receptors originated from a human donor with classical Hodgkin lymphoma.

The rearrangement joins TRBV28 to TRBJ2-7; 11 bases agree with TRBD2. V was pared by 4 bases and J by 4 bases, with 6 bases of the junction left unmatched. CDR3 length: 15 residues. CDR1 is MDHEN, CDR2 SYDVKM, per germline. The CDR3 coding sequence is TGTGCCAGCAGTTCTCCTAGCGGGAGGTTGTACGAGCAGTACTTC. This codes for CASSSPSGRLYEQYF.

This clone was counted only a few times. This sequence joins TRBV27 and TRBJ2-1, with D possibly TRBD2 on 6 matching bases. The CDR3 is 14 amino acids. Germline CDR1 MNHEY, CDR2 SMNVEV (reference sequence). Trimming shortened V by 3 bases and J by 10 bases, and 16 bases separated the two germline ends. CDR3 bases: TGTGCCAGCAGTTTTATCGGGGGAGTCGAGGAGCAGTTCTTC. It codes for CASSFIGGVEEQFF.

The CDR3: CASSGDWWRGRNNEQFF. The CDR3 region has the DNA TGCGCCAGCAGTGGGGATTGGTGGCGAGGAAGGAACAATGAGCAGTTCTTC. The chain recombines TRBV4-1 with TRBJ2-1; no clear D gene. V shed 6 bases and J shed 5 bases, with 23 bases lying between them. Germline V gene lookup returns CDR1 MGHRA and CDR2 YSYEKL. The CDR3 sequence is 17 residues long.

CDR3 sequence: CASSSVGTQYNEQFF. For the CDR3, the DNA is TGTGCCAGCAGCTCGGTTGGGACCCAGTACAATGAGCAGTTCTTC. The chain employs TRBV7-8 and TRBJ2-1, with D perhaps assigned TRBD1 or TRBD2 (5 bases each). The ends were cut back, 4 bases at V and 4 bases at J, with 14 bases in the middle. The CDR3 totals 15 residues. Germline CDR1 reads SGHVS; CDR2 reads FQNEAQ. The full variable domain, with the rest looked up from reference TRBV7-8 and TRBJ2-1, is GAGVSQSPRYKVAKRGQDVALRCDPISGHVSLFWYQQALGQGPEFLTYFQNEAQLDKSGLPSDRFFAERPEGSVSTLKIQRTQQEDSAVYLCASSSVGTQYNEQFFGPGTRLTVL.

The J gene is TRBJ2-7, the V gene TRBV27; no reliable D call. Trimming shortened V by 3 bases and J by 6 bases, and 15 bases separated the two germline ends. Germline V lookup: CDR1 MNHEY, CDR2 SMNVEV (reference sequence). The CDR3 covers 14 residues. The CDR3, as DNA: TGTGCCAGCAGTTTGGAGTATCTGGGTGGCGAGCAGTACTTC. This translates into CASSLEYLGGEQYF.

The chain joins TRBV27 to TRBJ1-2, with 10 bases lining up with TRBD1. The CDR3 length is 16 residues. V lost 5 bases to trimming and J lost 4 bases; unmatched junction nucleotides: 10. Germline values: CDR1 MNHEY, CDR2 SMNVEV (reference sequence). The CDR3 coding sequence is TGTGCCAGCAGTCCCGCCGGGACAGGGGAAGCCTATGGCTACACCTTC. Its translation: CASSPAGTGEAYGYTF.

The chain employs TRBV29-1 and TRBJ2-2; no reliable D call. From germline, CDR1 is SQVTM and CDR2 ANQGSEA. This CDR3 contains 11 residues. The ends were cut back, 6 bases at V and 5 bases at J, with 7 bases in the middle. This CDR3 reads CSVRSTGELFF. CDR3 coding DNA: TGCAGCGTCCGGAGTACCGGGGAGCTGTTTTTT.

The rearrangement links TRBV29-1 to TRBJ2-7; 10 positions match TRBD1. From germline, CDR1 is SQVTM and CDR2 ANQGSEA. Losses at the gene ends were 3 bases for V and 5 bases for J; bases not matched to a gene: 7. The CDR3 length is 14 residues. In DNA form, the CDR3 reads TGCAGCGTTGAGAGGGGACAGGGGCGAAACGAGCAGTACTTC. This translates into CSVERGQGRNEQYF.

The chain is built from TRBV2 and TRBJ2-7; 10 positions match TRBD2. The CDR3 has 13 amino acids. CDR1 and CDR2 (germline): SNHLY, FYNNEI. Trimming removed 6 bases from V and 7 bases from J; junction bases left unmatched: 6. The CDR3 region has the DNA TGTGCCAGCAGCTCTAGCGGGAGATCTGAGCAGTACTTC. Protein product: CASSSSGRSEQYF.

The V and J genes are TRBV5-1 and TRBJ2-5; 7 nucleotides align to TRBD2. The V gene end was trimmed by 2 bases and the J gene end by 5 bases; junction bases not matched to a gene: 9. Germline V lookup: CDR1 SGHRS, CDR2 YFSETQ. CDR3 length: 15 amino acids. The CDR3, as DNA: TGCGCCAGCAGCTTAGACGGGAGGAACGAGGAGACCCAGTACTTC. As protein: CASSLDGRNEETQYF. The full variable domain, its missing parts supplied by reference TRBV5-1 and TRBJ2-5, is KAGVTQTPRYLIKTRGQQVTLSCSPISGHRSVSWYQQTPGQGLQFLFEYFSETQRNKGNFPGRFSGRQFSNSRSEMNVSTLELGDSALYLCASSLDGRNEETQYFGPGTRLLVL.

The V gene is TRBV7-9, the J gene TRBJ2-7; 14 nucleotides align to TRBD2. The CDR3 loop spans 16 amino acids. The germline CDR1 and CDR2 sequences are SEHNR and FQNEAQ (reference sequence). The junction had 9 bases not matched to a gene; V was cut back by 5 bases and J by 6 bases. The CDR3 reads CASSPGLAGVSSEQYF. CDR3 DNA: TGTGCCAGCAGCCCGGGACTAGCGGGAGTGTCATCCGAGCAGTACTTC.

In this sample, this clone turned up once. V is TRBV5-4 and J is TRBJ1-1, with D hard to call. Germline lookup yields CDR1 SGHNT and CDR2 YYREEE (reference sequence). The V and J ends lost 4 bases and 6 bases respectively, with 13 bases between them. This CDR3 comprises 13 residues. Here the CDR3 DNA reads TGTGCCAGCAGCCTGCCGGGTGAAGCTGAAGCTTTCTTT. Residues: CASSLPGEAEAFF.

This chain connects TRBV4-1 to TRBJ1-1; weak D call: TRBD1 (6 bases). The length of the CDR3 is 14 residues. V shed 1 base and J shed 0 bases, with 6 bases lying between them. Germline loops: CDR1 MGHRA, CDR2 YSYEKL. CDR3 residues: CASSQGQVNTEAFF. As DNA, the CDR3 is TGCGCCAGCAGCCAAGGACAGGTGAACACTGAAGCTTTCTTT.

V gene TRBV9 combines with J gene TRBJ2-3, with D tentatively TRBD2 (6 bases). Trimming removed 0 bases at V and 0 bases at J, with 11 bases between. This CDR3 is 16 amino acids long. Germline CDR1 is SGDLS and CDR2 is YYNGEE. The DNA of the CDR3 is TGTGCCAGCAGCGTAGGAAGCGGGCTAAGCACAGATACGCAGTATTTT. Translation: CASSVGSGLSTDTQYF.

The CDR3 protein is CASSLRGLGGETQYF. The CDR3 nucleotides read TGTGCCAGCAGCTTAAGGGGTTTGGGCGGGGAGACCCAGTACTTC. The rearrangement uses TRBV11-3 and TRBJ2-5; D tentatively reads TRBD1 or TRBD2 (5 bases each). V was shortened by 2 bases and J by 5 bases, with 15 bases between the two germline ends. The germline gives CDR1 SGHNT, CDR2 YENEEA. There are 15 residues in the CDR3.

V gene TRBV28 combines with J gene TRBJ2-3, with D tentatively TRBD1 (6 bases). Per the germline V gene, CDR1 is MDHEN and CDR2 is SYDVKM. The CDR3 has 14 amino acids. V was trimmed by 1 base and J by 1 base, leaving 6 bases between them. This chain's CDR3 is CASSLSGGTDTQYF. The CDR3 nucleotides read TGTGCCAGCAGTTTATCAGGGGGCACAGATACGCAGTATTTT.

This chain joins TRBV6-5 and TRBJ1-4, with D possibly matching TRBD1 (5 bases). The CDR3 has 15 amino acids. Germline V gene sequence: CDR1 MNHEY, CDR2 SVGAGI. Trimming took 6 bases from V and 0 from J, leaving 11 bases between them. CDR3 nucleotides: TGTGCCAGCAGCAACTGGACACCAACTAATGAAAAACTGTTTTTT. Translation: CASSNWTPTNEKLFF.

The J gene is TRBJ1-1, the V gene TRBV2, with D unresolved. From germline, CDR1 is SNHLY and CDR2 FYNNEI. There are 12 residues in the CDR3. Trimming removed 4 bases at V and 4 bases at J, with 7 bases between. The CDR3, as DNA: TGTGCCAGCAGTGTCACGGGCACTGAAGCTTTCTTT. It encodes CASSVTGTEAFF.

The CDR3 loop reads CASFAGTTHTDTQYF. CDR3 in DNA: TGCGCCAGCTTCGCCGGGACTACACACACAGATACGCAGTATTTT. The rearrangement links TRBV5-1 to TRBJ2-3; 7 bases match TRBD2. The V gene's germline CDR1 is SGHRS and CDR2 YFSETQ. The CDR3 has 15 amino acids. Germline trimming cut 7 bases from V and 2 bases from J; bases unmatched to any gene: 10. Combining the CDR3 with reference TRBV5-1 and TRBJ2-3 gives the whole variable domain KAGVTQTPRYLIKTRGQQVTLSCSPISGHRSVSWYQQTPGQGLQFLFEYFSETQRNKGNFPGRFSGRQFSNSRSEMNVSTLELGDSALYLCASFAGTTHTDTQYFGPGTRLTVL.

The chain carries TRBV29-1 and TRBJ1-4; unclear D gene. Between the trimmed V and J ends, which lost 2 bases and 8 bases, there was a span of 12 bases. CDR1 and CDR2 from the germline V gene are SQVTM and ANQGSEA. The CDR3 is made up of 13 amino acids. The CDR3 loop reads CSVEPGCLEKLFF. CDR3 DNA: TGCAGCGTTGAACCAGGATGTTTGGAAAAACTGTTTTTT. Filled out from reference TRBV29-1 and TRBJ1-4, the complete variable domain reads SAVISQKPSRDICQRGTSLTIQCQVDSQVTMMFWYRQQPGQSLTLIATANQGSEATYESGFVIDKFPISRPNLTFSTLTVSNMSPEDSSIYLCSVEPGCLEKLFFGSGTQLSVL.

This chain joins TRBV6-4 and TRBJ1-3; 7 bases line up with TRBD1. Germline lookup yields CDR1 MRHNA and CDR2 SNTAGT. Trimming cost V 10 bases and J 0 bases; bases outside gene matches: 12. There are 16 residues in the CDR3. The CDR3 sequence is CATGGDRASSGNTIYF. The CDR3 DNA sequence: TGTGCCACCGGGGGAGACAGGGCCAGCTCTGGAAACACCATATATTTT.

The genes are TRBV14 and TRBJ1-3, with D hard to call. V was trimmed by 0 bases and J by 3 bases, leaving 3 bases between them. The CDR3 totals 13 residues. Germline V gene data show CDR1 as SGHDN and CDR2 as FVKESK. The CDR3 DNA reads TGTGCCAGCAGCCAAGATAGTGGAAACACCATATATTTT. It is translated as CASSQDSGNTIYF.

The rearrangement links TRBV12-5 to TRBJ2-6; D assignment may be TRBD1 or TRBD2 (5 bases each). Germline CDR1 reads LGHNT; CDR2 reads FRNRAP. The length of the CDR3 is 17 residues. DNA for the CDR3: TGTGCCCTACAGGACTCCCTGTTAATTTCTGGGGCCAACGTCCTGACTTTC. Its translation: CALQDSLLISGANVLTF.

The V call is TRBV28, the J call TRBJ2-3, with D maybe TRBD1 (6 bases). Deletions cut 5 bases from V and 12 bases from J, with 15 bases between. The germline CDR1 and CDR2 sequences are MDHEN and SYDVKM. The length of the CDR3 is 12 residues. CDR3 nucleotides: TGTGCCAGCAGTGCCCACAGGGATAGACAGTATTTT. Translation gives CASSAHRDRQYF.

The genes are TRBV29-1 and TRBJ2-7; D might be TRBD1 (6 bases). The germline V and J ends were trimmed by 6 bases and 6 bases, with 21 bases remaining between them. The germline gives CDR1 SQVTM, CDR2 ANQGSEA. The CDR3 is made up of 14 amino acids. CDR3 DNA sequence: TGCAGCGTCCGATCCGGGACACAAGGGCGCGAGCAGTACTTC. It translates to CSVRSGTQGREQYF.

The chain combines TRBV29-1 with TRBJ2-7; D may be TRBD1 (5 bases). The CDR3 runs 12 residues. Germline-derived CDR1 and CDR2 are SQVTM and ANQGSEA. Trimming stripped 4 bases from V and 2 bases from J, with 9 bases between. DNA of the CDR3: TGCAGCGTTGGACAGAGACCCTACGAGCAGTACTTC. This encodes CSVGQRPYEQYF.

There are a few counts of this clone. The CDR3 DNA reads as TGTGCCAGCAGTTACGACGGTGAAGAGACCCAGTACTTC. Translation: CASSYDGEETQYF. The chain recombines TRBV6-6 with TRBJ2-5; D is ambiguous. This CDR3 has 13 amino acids. V was pared by 2 bases and J by 3 bases, with 7 bases between. Germline-derived CDR1 and CDR2 are MNHNY and SVGAGI (reference sequence).

This chain links TRBV5-1 with TRBJ2-1; 8 bases are a match to TRBD1. J gave up 6 bases and V 6 bases, and 8 bases lay outside the gene matches. The CDR3 is made up of 14 amino acids. Germline CDR1 and CDR2: SGHRS and YFSETQ. The CDR3 DNA reads as TGCGCCAGCACTCCTACAGGGGGAAGCAATGAGCAGTTCTTC. Translated: CASTPTGGSNEQFF.